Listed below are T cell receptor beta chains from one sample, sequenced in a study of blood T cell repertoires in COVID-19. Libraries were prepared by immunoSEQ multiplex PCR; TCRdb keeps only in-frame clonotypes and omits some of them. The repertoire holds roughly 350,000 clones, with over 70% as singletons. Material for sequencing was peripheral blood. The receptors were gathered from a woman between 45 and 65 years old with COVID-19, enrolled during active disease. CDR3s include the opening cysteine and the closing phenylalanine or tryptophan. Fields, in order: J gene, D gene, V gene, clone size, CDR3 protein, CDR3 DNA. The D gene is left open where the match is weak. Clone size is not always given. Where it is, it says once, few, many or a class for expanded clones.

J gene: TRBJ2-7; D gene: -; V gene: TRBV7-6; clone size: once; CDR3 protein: CASSLAPSMSLGSYEQYF; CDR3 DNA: TGTGCCAGCAGCTTAGCGCCGTCTATGTCGCTCGGGTCCTACGAGCAGTACTTC
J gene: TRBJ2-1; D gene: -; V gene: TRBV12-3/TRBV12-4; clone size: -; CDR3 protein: CASSLNRLEFF; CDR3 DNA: TGTGCCAGCAGTTTGAACAGGTTAGAGTTCTTC
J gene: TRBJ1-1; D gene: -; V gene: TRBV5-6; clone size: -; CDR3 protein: CASSHGQLNTEAFF; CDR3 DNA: TGTGCCAGCAGTCACGGACAGCTGAACACTGAAGCTTTCTTT
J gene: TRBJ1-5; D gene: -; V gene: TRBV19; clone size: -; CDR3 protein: CASSIGAWQPQHF; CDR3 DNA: TGTGCCAGTAGTATAGGGGCCTGGCAGCCCCAGCATTTT
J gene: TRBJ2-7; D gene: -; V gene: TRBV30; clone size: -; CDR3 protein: CAWTISDEQYF; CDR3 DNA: TGTGCCTGGACGATATCGGACGAGCAGTACTTC
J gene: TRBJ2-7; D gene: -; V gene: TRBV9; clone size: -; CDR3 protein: CASSGGGRDEQYF; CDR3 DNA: TGTGCCAGCAGCGGCGGGGGCAGGGACGAGCAGTACTTC
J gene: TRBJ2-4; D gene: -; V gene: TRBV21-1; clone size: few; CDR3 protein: CASSPPETGKNIQYF; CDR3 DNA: TGTGCCAGCAGCCCACCGGAGACAGGTAAAAACATTCAGTACTTC
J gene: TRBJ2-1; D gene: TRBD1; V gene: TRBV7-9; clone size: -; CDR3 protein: CASSWGQGTAYNEQFF; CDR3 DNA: TGTGCCAGCAGCTGGGGGCAGGGGACAGCCTACAATGAGCAGTTCTTC
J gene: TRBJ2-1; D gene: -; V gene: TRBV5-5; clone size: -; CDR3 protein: CASSLFYGGVNEQFF; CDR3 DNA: TGTGCCAGCAGCTTGTTTTACGGGGGAGTCAATGAGCAGTTCTTC
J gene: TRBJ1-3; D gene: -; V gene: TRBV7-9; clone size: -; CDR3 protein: CASSPSVSGNTIYF; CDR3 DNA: TGTGCCAGCAGCCCGTCGGTCTCTGGAAACACCATATATTTT
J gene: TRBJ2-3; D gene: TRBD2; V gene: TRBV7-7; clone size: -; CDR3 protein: CASSLGLAGNTDTQYF; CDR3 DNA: TGTGCCAGCAGCTTAGGACTAGCGGGCAACACAGATACGCAGTATTTT
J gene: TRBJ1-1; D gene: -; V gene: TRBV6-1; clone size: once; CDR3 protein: CASSERGRGRAFF; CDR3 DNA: TGTGCCAGCAGTGAGAGGGGGAGGGGACGAGCTTTCTTT
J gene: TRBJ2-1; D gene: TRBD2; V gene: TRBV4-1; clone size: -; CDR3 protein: CASSQVAGGPGEQFF; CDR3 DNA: TGCGCCAGCAGCCAAGTAGCGGGAGGGCCCGGTGAGCAGTTCTTC
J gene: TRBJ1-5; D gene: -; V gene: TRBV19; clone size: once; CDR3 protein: CASSMMGARSGQPQHF; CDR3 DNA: TGTGCCAGTAGTATGATGGGGGCTAGGTCGGGTCAGCCCCAGCATTTT
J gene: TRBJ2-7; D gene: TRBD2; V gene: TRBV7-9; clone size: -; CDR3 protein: CASSFFGGGSYEQYF; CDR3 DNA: TGTGCCAGCAGCTTTTTTGGCGGGGGAAGCTACGAGCAGTACTTC
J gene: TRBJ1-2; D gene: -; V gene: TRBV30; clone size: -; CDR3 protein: CAWGRGSNYGYTF; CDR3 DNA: TGTGCCTGGGGCAGGGGAAGCAACTATGGCTACACCTTC
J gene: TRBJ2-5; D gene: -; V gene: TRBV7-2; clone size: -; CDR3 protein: CASSFGGQGETQYF; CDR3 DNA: TGTGCCAGCAGCTTCGGGGGGCAGGGAGAGACCCAGTACTTC
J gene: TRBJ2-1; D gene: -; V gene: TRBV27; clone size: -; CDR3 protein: CASSGGLPGPAEQFF; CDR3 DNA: TGTGCCAGCAGTGGGGGACTTCCCGGCCCGGCTGAGCAGTTCTTC
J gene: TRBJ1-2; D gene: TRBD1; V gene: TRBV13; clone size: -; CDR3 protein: CASSLVAGGWGYTF; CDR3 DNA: TGTGCCAGCAGCTTAGTGGCAGGGGGCTGGGGCTACACCTTC
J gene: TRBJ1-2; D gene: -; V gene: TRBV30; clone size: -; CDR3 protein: CAWSVGRVYGYTF; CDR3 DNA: TGTGCCTGGAGTGTAGGCAGGGTTTACGGCTACACCTTC
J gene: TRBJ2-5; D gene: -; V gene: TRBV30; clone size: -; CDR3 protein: CAWSVLQAGTQYF; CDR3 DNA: TGTGCCTGGAGTGTACTTCAAGCGGGGACCCAGTACTTC
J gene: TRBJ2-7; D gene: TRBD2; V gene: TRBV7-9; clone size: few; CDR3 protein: CASSRKLAGADEQYF; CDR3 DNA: TGTGCCAGCAGCCGCAAACTAGCGGGAGCAGACGAGCAGTACTTC
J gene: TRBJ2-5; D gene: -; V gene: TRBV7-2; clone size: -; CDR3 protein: CASSLGSGREETQYF; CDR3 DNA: TGTGCCAGCAGCTTAGGCTCTGGGCGGGAAGAGACCCAGTACTTC
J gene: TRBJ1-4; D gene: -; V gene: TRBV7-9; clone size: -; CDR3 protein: CASSSFLEKLFF; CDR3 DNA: TGTGCCAGCAGCTCCTTCCTTGAAAAACTGTTTTTT
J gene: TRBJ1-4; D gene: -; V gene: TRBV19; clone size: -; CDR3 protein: CASSPVSSSEKLFF; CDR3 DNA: TGTGCCAGTAGCCCGGTCTCTTCTAGTGAAAAACTGTTTTTT
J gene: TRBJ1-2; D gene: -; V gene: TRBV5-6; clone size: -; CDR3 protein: CASSLSRAYGYTF; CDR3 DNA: TGTGCCAGCAGCTTGAGCAGGGCCTATGGCTACACCTTC
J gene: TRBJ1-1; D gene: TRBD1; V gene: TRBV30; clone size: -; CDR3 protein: CASFARDRGSPEAFF; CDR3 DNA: TGTGCCTCCTTTGCACGGGACAGGGGTAGCCCTGAAGCTTTCTTT
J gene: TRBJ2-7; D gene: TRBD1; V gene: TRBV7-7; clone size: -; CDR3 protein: CASSPRDRNHRDKTYEQYF; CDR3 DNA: TGTGCTAGCAGCCCCCGGGACAGGAACCACCGGGACAAGACCTACGAGCAGTACTTC
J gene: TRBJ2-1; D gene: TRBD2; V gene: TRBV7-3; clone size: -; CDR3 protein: CASSSQPSGLAGKGQFF; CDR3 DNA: TGTGCCAGCAGCTCCCAGCCGTCGGGACTAGCGGGAAAGGGGCAGTTCTTC
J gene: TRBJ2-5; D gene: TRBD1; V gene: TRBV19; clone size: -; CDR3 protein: CASSEWTGGETQYF; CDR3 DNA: TGTGCCAGTAGTGAATGGACAGGGGGAGAGACCCAGTACTTC
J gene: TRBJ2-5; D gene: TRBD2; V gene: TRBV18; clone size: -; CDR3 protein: CASSPGLAQETQYF; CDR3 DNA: TGTGCCAGCTCACCGGGACTAGCTCAAGAGACCCAGTACTTC
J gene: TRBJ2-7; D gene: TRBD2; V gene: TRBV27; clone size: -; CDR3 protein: CASNPSGGTTYEQYF; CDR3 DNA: TGTGCCAGCAACCCAAGCGGGGGGACCACCTACGAGCAGTACTTC
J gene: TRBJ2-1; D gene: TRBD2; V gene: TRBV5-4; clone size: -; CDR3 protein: CASSLVAGGKNEQFF; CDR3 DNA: TGTGCCAGCAGCTTGGTAGCGGGAGGCAAGAATGAGCAGTTCTTC
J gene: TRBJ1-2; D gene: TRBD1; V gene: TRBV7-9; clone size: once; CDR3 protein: CASSPRTGGGYGYTF; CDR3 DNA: TGTGCCAGCAGCCCACGGACAGGGGGCGGCTATGGCTACACCTTC
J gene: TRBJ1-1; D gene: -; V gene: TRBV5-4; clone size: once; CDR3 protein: CASSLGGDPGLMNTEAFF; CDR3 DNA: TGTGCCAGCAGCTTGGGGGGGGACCCCGGGCTCATGAACACTGAAGCTTTCTTT
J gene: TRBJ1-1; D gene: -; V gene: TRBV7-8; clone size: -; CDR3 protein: CASSLFAGTEAFF; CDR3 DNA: TGTGCCAGCAGCTTATTTGCGGGCACTGAAGCTTTCTTT
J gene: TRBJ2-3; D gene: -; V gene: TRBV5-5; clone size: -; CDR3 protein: CASSSITGESQYF; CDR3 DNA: TGTGCCAGCAGCTCTATAACGGGAGAGTCGCAGTATTTT
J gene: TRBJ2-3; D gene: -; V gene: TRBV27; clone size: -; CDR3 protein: CASSPRVDTQYF; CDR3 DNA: TGTGCCAGCAGCCCGAGAGTCGATACGCAGTATTTT
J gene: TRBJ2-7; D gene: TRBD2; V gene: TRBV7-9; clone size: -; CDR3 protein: CASSPGLAGVHEQYF; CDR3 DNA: TGTGCCAGCAGCCCGGGACTAGCGGGAGTCCACGAGCAGTACTTC
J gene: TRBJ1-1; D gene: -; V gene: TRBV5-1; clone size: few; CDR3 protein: CASSLAAGTEAFF; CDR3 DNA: TGCGCCAGCAGCTTGGCCGCGGGAACTGAAGCTTTCTTT